This T cell receptor (beta chain) came from a study of molecular identifiers for immune sequencing clone quantification. TCRdb redid the calling of the PCR reads with MiXCR, one entry per CDR3 protein. The profile shows hundreds of thousands of distinct CDR3 sequences, about 25% of them singletons. Germline trimming cut 0 bases from V and 0 bases from J; bases unmatched to any gene: 7. Germline loops: CDR1 DFQATT, CDR2 SNEGSKA (reference sequence). The length of the CDR3 is 16 residues. Sequenced material: naive CD8+ T cells from blood, with Jurkat cell RNA spiked in. Subset described: FACS-sorted CD8+CD4-CCR7+CD45RA+ naive T cells. V is TRBV20-1 and J is TRBJ2-7; 8 nucleotides line up with TRBD2. The TCR sequence derives from a human donor in good health. Some libraries in this study had Jurkat cell RNA spiked in. The chain's CDR3 is CSARDFYGRVSYEQYF. CDR3 sequence (DNA): TGCAGTGCTAGAGATTTTTACGGGAGGGTCTCCTACGAGCAGTACTTC.